The clone carrying this T cell receptor (beta chain) has only one observation. The antigen remains unidentified. The CDR3 totals 16 residues. Germline loops: CDR1 MGHRA, CDR2 YSYEKL. Trimming pared 0 bases from V and 6 bases from J, leaving 14 bases between. The data are from a study of molecular identifiers for immune sequencing clone quantification. About the study: Four of five splits of RNA from approximately 20,000 or 100,000 naive CD8 cells were sequenced in replicates.

Bulk TCR libraries used previously described methods and listed TCR primers. TCRdb redid the calling of the PCR reads with MiXCR, one entry per CDR3 protein. Of roughly 630,000 distinct CDR3 sequences listed, about 25% are singletons. Study results and limitations: Clones with over 20 RNA copies captured over 98% of effector molecules but under 1% of naive ones.

Researchers sorted naive CD8 T cells as cells that were CD8+CD4-CCR7+CD45RA+. The chain combines TRBV4-1 with TRBJ2-2; possible D gene TRBD1, 7 bases. The source is a human donor in good health. Some libraries in this study had Jurkat cell RNA spiked in. The specimen sequenced was naive CD8+ T cells from blood, with Jurkat cell RNA spiked in. The subset here: FACS-sorted CD8+CD4-CCR7+CD45RA+ naive T cells. This CDR3 is CASSQEGGGPSGELFF. Written as DNA, the CDR3 is TGCGCCAGCAGCCAAGAAGGAGGGGGCCCGTCCGGGGAGCTGTTTTTT.